The 28 T cell receptor beta chains listed next were all sequenced from one sample in a study of sequential checkpoint blockade in melanoma. The data were produced by immunoSEQ multiplex PCR, yet TCRdb's version contains in-frame clones alone and is incomplete. This table has fewer than 5,500 clones, under 20% appearing once. The sample's treatment: randomized to nivolumab then ipilimumab (arm A) or the reverse (arm B). Sequencing used tumor tissue (inferred from file names), obtained from a patient given nivolumab and ipilimumab in sequence. All receptors derive from a human donor with melanoma.

This sequence joins TRBV9 and TRBJ2-7, with D possibly being TRBD1 (5 bases). CDR1 SGDLS and CDR2 YYNGEE come from the germline V gene. Trimming took off 6 bases at V and 3 bases at J, with 16 bases between the two ends. The CDR3 has 14 residues. The CDR3 DNA sequence: TGTGCCAGCAATGACGGGCAGGGTCTCTACGAGCAGTACTTC. Translation: CASNDGQGLYEQYF.

Relative to its sample, this clone is medium-sized (0.01 to 0.1%). The chain has TRBV9 and TRBJ2-1; D is perhaps TRBD1 (5 bases). V shed 4 bases and J shed 2 bases, with 13 bases lying between them. CDR3 length equals 15 residues. The germline gives CDR1 SGDLS, CDR2 YYNGEE. The CDR3: CASSPQGNAYNEQFF. CDR3 in DNA: TGTGCCAGCAGCCCCCAGGGCAATGCCTACAATGAGCAGTTCTTC.

This clone is a singleton in its sample. The chain recombines TRBV18 with TRBJ1-1; 8 bases fit TRBD1. J lost 5 bases, V lost 3 bases, and 2 bases had no gene match. The CDR3 has 13 residues. Germline V CDR1 and CDR2: KGHSH, LQKENI. The CDR3 sequence is CASSPDRGTEAFF. The CDR3, as DNA: TGTGCCAGCTCACCCGACAGGGGTACTGAAGCTTTCTTT.

This clone showed up just a few times. The chain carries TRBV16 and TRBJ1-5; D is unclear. CDR1 is KGHSY, CDR2 FQNENV, per germline. The V and J ends lost 1 base and 4 bases respectively, with 8 bases between them. The CDR3 extends over 14 amino acids. The CDR3 is CASSQFVGNQPQHF. The CDR3 DNA follows: TGTGCCAGCAGCCAATTCGTCGGGAATCAGCCCCAGCATTTT.

The genes are TRBV6-8 and TRBJ2-7, with D tentatively TRBD2 (6 bases). Trimming removed 4 bases from V and 7 bases from J, with 20 bases in between. CDR3 length equals 15 residues. Germline-derived CDR1 and CDR2 are MNHGY and SAAAGT. CDR3 in DNA: TGTGCCAGCAGTTTACAGTTATCGGGCGGGGAGGAGCAGTACTTC. It encodes CASSLQLSGGEEQYF.

This clone is judged medium-sized (0.01 to 0.1%). This sequence joins TRBV11-3 and TRBJ2-1; 8 bases are shared with TRBD1. V was clipped by 5 bases and J by 4 bases; unmatched bases: 10. The germline CDR1 and CDR2 sequences are SGHNT and YENEEA. The CDR3 runs to 16 residues. CDR3 sequence: CASSQGQDRVYNEQFF. The CDR3 DNA reads as TGTGCCAGCAGCCAAGGTCAGGACAGGGTGTACAATGAGCAGTTCTTC.

This chain connects TRBV6-8 to TRBJ2-5; the match to TRBD1 covers 8 bases. V dropped 7 bases and J dropped 7; count of bases not matched to a gene: 11. The CDR3 has 14 amino acids. Germline CDR1 is MNHGY and CDR2 is SAAAGT. The CDR3 region has the DNA TGTGCCAGCAAACGCGGACAGGGTGGGGGGACCCAGTACTTC. This codes for CASKRGQGGGTQYF.

This clone was seen a handful of times. The chain combines TRBV11-3 with TRBJ2-3, with unresolved D. The CDR3 has 14 residues. Looked up from germline, CDR1 is SGHNT and CDR2 is YENEEA. V lost 5 bases and J lost 7, with 16 bases in between. CDR3 bases: TGTGCCAGCAGCCTGAATTCGATGGGAAATACGCAGTATTTT. As protein: CASSLNSMGNTQYF.

V gene TRBV28 combines with J gene TRBJ1-5, with no clear D. The ends were cut back, 7 bases at V and 9 bases at J, with 13 bases in the middle. The CDR3 contains 12 residues. Per the germline V gene, CDR1 is MDHEN and CDR2 is SYDVKM. The CDR3 region is CASTLPRGPQHF. Written as DNA, the CDR3 is TGTGCCAGCACCCTACCCCGAGGGCCCCAGCATTTT.

The chain combines TRBV12-5 with TRBJ2-2, with D tentatively TRBD1 (6 bases). The CDR3 runs to 16 residues. CDR1 is LGHNT, CDR2 FRNRAP, per germline. The CDR3 region has the DNA TGTGCCAGCAAGGGGCAGGGGCGGACGAACACCGGGGAGCTGTTTTTT. This codes for CASKGQGRTNTGELFF. The variable domain in full, completed from reference TRBV12-5 and TRBJ2-2, reads DARVTQTPRHKVTEMGQEVTMRCQPILGHNTVFWYRQTMMQGLELLAYFRNRAPLDDSGMPKDRFSAEMPDATLATLKIQPSEPRDSAVYFCASKGQGRTNTGELFFGEGSRLTVL.

This clone is medium-sized (0.01 to 0.1%) within its sample. The CDR3 coding sequence is TGTGCCAGCAGTTATCTCGATGGTGGGGCTTTCTTT. Its translation is CASSYLDGGAFF. The chain recombines TRBV6-8 with TRBJ1-1; no firm D call. The germline CDR1 and CDR2 sequences are MNHGY and SAAAGT. The CDR3 length is 12 residues. Trimming pared 3 bases from V and 11 bases from J, leaving 13 bases between.

This clone was seen a few times. This chain joins TRBV28 and TRBJ2-3, with no clear D. Trimming took off 7 bases at V and 2 bases at J, with 13 bases between the two ends. The CDR3 spans 14 residues. The germline V gene has CDR1 MDHEN and CDR2 SYDVKM. CDR3 DNA: TGTGCCAGCACCGTGGACGCACACACAGATACGCAGTATTTT. Translating gives CASTVDAHTDTQYF. Combining the CDR3 with reference TRBV28 and TRBJ2-3 gives the whole variable domain DVKVTQSSRYLVKRTGEKVFLECVQDMDHENMFWYRQDPGLGLRLIYFSYDVKMKEKGDIPEGYSVSREKKERFSLILESASTNQTSMYLCASTVDAHTDTQYFGPGTRLTVL.

This clone was counted between two and nine times. This sequence joins TRBV10-2 and TRBJ1-1; D is uncertain. This CDR3 has 13 residues. The V end lost 5 bases, the J end lost 3 bases, and 10 bases lay between the germline ends. CDR1 is WSHSY and CDR2 is SAAADI in the germline V gene. CDR3: CASSLPPYTEAFF. As DNA, the CDR3 is TGCGCCAGCAGTCTACCTCCTTACACTGAAGCTTTCTTT.

The table lists this clone with a few counts. The chain is built from TRBV5-1 and TRBJ1-3; D gene unclear. CDR3 length equals 14 residues. The germline gives CDR1 SGHRS, CDR2 YFSETQ. Trimming removed 3 bases from V and 0 bases from J, with 7 bases in between. CDR3 region: CASSSDLSGNTIYF. The CDR3, as DNA: TGCGCCAGCAGCTCGGACCTCTCTGGAAACACCATATATTTT.

The V call is TRBV6-8, the J call TRBJ2-7; TRBD1 agrees at 9 bases. Germline CDR1 is MNHGY and CDR2 is SAAAGT. J lost 7 bases, V lost 8 bases, and 12 bases had no gene match. The CDR3 covers 14 residues. The CDR3 sequence is CASRWNRGRWEQYF. CDR3 bases: TGTGCCAGCCGATGGAACAGGGGGCGATGGGAGCAGTACTTC.

By its share, this clone is medium-sized. The gene calls are TRBV6-8 and TRBJ1-1; D remains unclear. With 8 bases removed from V and 11 bases from J, the gap between germline ends came to 18 bases. Looked up from germline, CDR1 is MNHGY and CDR2 is SAAAGT. There are 12 residues in the CDR3. DNA for the CDR3: TGTGCCAGCTACACTATTCCCGGTTCGGCTTTCTTT. This encodes CASYTIPGSAFF.

CDR3 bases: TGTGCCAGTCACCCTACAGGGGGCCCGACTGAAGCTTTCTTT. Protein sequence: CASHPTGGPTEAFF. The chain couples TRBV19 to TRBJ1-1; 9 bases match TRBD1. Germline CDR1 reads LNHDA; CDR2 reads SQIVND (reference sequence). CDR3 size: 14 residues. V lost 8 bases to trimming and J lost 5 bases; unmatched junction nucleotides: 9.

This clone was seen repeatedly, ten times or more. This chain links TRBV7-5 with TRBJ1-2; the table assigns TRBD1, which was not confirmed against the DNA. TRBV7-5 is given as a pseudogene. This CDR3 comprises 15 residues. The CDR3 nucleotides read TGTGCCAGCAGATCCGACAGGGCGGCTAACTATGGCTACACCTTC. It translates to CASRSDRAANYGYTF.

V usage is TRBV12-2 and J usage is TRBJ1-6; TRBD1, as called in the table, went unchecked against the DNA. TRBV12-2 is a recognized pseudogene. The CDR3 consists of 15 residues. This CDR3 is CASRRPDMSNSPLHF. CDR3 nucleotides: TGTGCAAGTCGCCGGCCCGACATGAGCAATTCACCCCTCCACTTT.

This clone was counted a few times. This chain joins TRBV6-8 and TRBJ2-3; possible D gene TRBD2, 7 bases. Germline V gene lookup returns CDR1 MNHGY and CDR2 SAAAGT. The CDR3 covers 15 residues. Trimming removed 5 bases from V and 2 bases from J, with 14 bases in between. The CDR3 DNA reads TGTGCCAGCAGTGGGGGGGCGCTACCCACAGATACGCAGTATTTT. Protein sequence: CASSGGALPTDTQYF.

This clone is medium-sized within its sample. The V and J genes are TRBV6-8 and TRBJ1-5, with unresolved D. CDR1 MNHGY and CDR2 SAAAGT come from the germline V gene. The V end lost 6 bases, the J end lost 1 base, and 4 bases lay between the germline ends. The CDR3 sequence is 12 residues long. CDR3 region: CASSISNQPQHF. CDR3 coding DNA: TGTGCCAGCAGCATCAGCAATCAGCCCCAGCATTTT.

This sequence joins TRBV6-8 and TRBJ2-3, with D tentatively TRBD1 or TRBD2 (5 bases each). This CDR3 is built from 14 residues. Trimming took off 7 bases at V and 2 bases at J, with 13 bases between the two ends. Germline V gives CDR1 MNHGY, CDR2 SAAAGT. The DNA of the CDR3 is TGTGCCAGCACCATGGGGACCCCCACAGATACGCAGTATTTT. It encodes CASTMGTPTDTQYF.

This clone was recorded many times. J is TRBJ1-1 and V is TRBV6-8; 9 bases are shared with TRBD1. The CDR3 runs 14 residues. The germline gives CDR1 MNHGY, CDR2 SAAAGT. The ends lost 5 bases at V and 2 bases at J; junction bases unmatched: 3. The CDR3 DNA sequence: TGTGCCAGCAGTGCGGACAGGGGCAACACTGAAGCTTTCTTT. It is translated as CASSADRGNTEAFF.

This clone was seen a handful of times. J is TRBJ2-2 and V is TRBV11-3, with unresolved D. With 5 bases removed from V and 3 bases from J, the gap between germline ends came to 10 bases. The CDR3 spans 14 residues. Germline lookup yields CDR1 SGHNT and CDR2 YENEEA. The CDR3 region has the DNA TGTGCCAGCAGCCAGACGGCGGACACCGGGGAGCTGTTTTTT. It encodes CASSQTADTGELFF.

The chain recombines TRBV5-1 with TRBJ2-7; D perhaps matches TRBD2 (6 bases). V shed 4 bases and J shed 2 bases, with 13 bases lying between them. The CDR3 runs to 14 residues. The germline gives CDR1 SGHRS, CDR2 YFSETQ. CDR3 residues: CASSPGTLTYEQYF. DNA for the CDR3: TGCGCCAGCAGCCCCGGGACTCTTACCTACGAGCAGTACTTC.

This clone was recorded many times. The chain employs TRBV23-1 and TRBJ1-4, with D unresolved. TRBV23-1 counts as an open reading frame of uncertain function. Trimming removed 6 bases at V and 1 base at J, with 15 bases between. This CDR3 region has 16 residues. The CDR3 nucleotides read TGCGCCAGCAGCCAAGTACGGATTCTAACTAATGAAAAACTGTTTTTT. Its protein product is CASSQVRILTNEKLFF.

This clone was recorded a few times. The V gene is TRBV30, the J gene TRBJ2-7; no clear D gene. Germline loops: CDR1 GTSNPN, CDR2 SVGIG (reference sequence). The CDR3 has 12 residues. Trimming shortened V by 1 base and J by 3 bases, and 7 bases separated the two germline ends. CDR3 sequence reads: CAWSGEDYEQYF. The CDR3 nucleotides read TGTGCCTGGAGTGGTGAGGACTACGAGCAGTACTTC.

This clone has more than one count but fewer than ten. The chain links TRBV11-3 to TRBJ1-3, with TRBD1 identical over 7 bases. V lost 6 bases to trimming and J lost 1 base; unmatched junction nucleotides: 18. CDR3 length: 19 amino acids. Germline V lookup: CDR1 SGHNT, CDR2 YENEEA. The CDR3 coding sequence is TGTGCCAGCAGTAGGGTCTTAGCCGGGACAGCGAATTCTGGAAACACCATATATTTT. Its protein product is CASSRVLAGTANSGNTIYF.